This T cell receptor beta chain was recovered during a study of a mutant IDH1 vaccine in newly diagnosed glioma. Looking at the study overall: Patients got radiotherapy, temozolomide, or both beforehand, and most got both.

Trimming shortened V by 3 bases and J by 2 bases, and 10 bases separated the two germline ends. From germline, CDR1 is KGHSH and CDR2 LQKENI. This CDR3 has 14 amino acids. Time point here: week 47, end of study. The content of each vaccine dose was 300 ug of mutant IDH1 20-mer peptide, and topical imiquimod accompanied it. There are a few counts of this clone. No antigen is known for it. Sequencing was performed with immunoSEQ multiplex PCR; in TCRdb, only in-frame clones are kept and a portion is missing. Of about 50,000 clones listed, about 79% are singletons. The rearrangement uses TRBV18 and TRBJ1-1; the D gene is possibly TRBD1 (5 bases). Sequencing was performed on PBMCs, taken from a glioma patient whose treatment included an IDH1 peptide vaccine. This sequence was found in a man aged 50 or older with glioma. For the CDR3, the DNA is TGTGCCAGCTCACCCTCAGGGAAAAACACTGAAGCTTTCTTT. The encoded protein is CASSPSGKNTEAFF.